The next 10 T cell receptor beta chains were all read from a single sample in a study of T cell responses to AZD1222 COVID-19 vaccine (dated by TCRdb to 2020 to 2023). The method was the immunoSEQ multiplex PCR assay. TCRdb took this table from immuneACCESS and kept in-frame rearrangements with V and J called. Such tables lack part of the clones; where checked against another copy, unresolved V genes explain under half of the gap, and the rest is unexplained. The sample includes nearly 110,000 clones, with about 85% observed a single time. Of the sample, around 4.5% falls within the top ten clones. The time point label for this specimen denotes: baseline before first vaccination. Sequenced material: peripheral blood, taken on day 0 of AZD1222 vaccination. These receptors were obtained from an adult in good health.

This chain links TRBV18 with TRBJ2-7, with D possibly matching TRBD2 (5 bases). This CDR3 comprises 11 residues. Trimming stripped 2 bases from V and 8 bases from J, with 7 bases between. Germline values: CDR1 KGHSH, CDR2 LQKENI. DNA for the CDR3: TGTGCCAGCTCACCAGCGACTAAGCAGTACTTC. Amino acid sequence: CASSPATKQYF.

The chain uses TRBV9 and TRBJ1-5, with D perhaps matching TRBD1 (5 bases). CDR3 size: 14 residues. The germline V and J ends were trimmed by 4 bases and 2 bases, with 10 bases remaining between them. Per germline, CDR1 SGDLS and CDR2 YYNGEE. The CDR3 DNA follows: TGTGCCAGCAGCCAGACGGGGGGCAATCAGCCCCAGCATTTT. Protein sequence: CASSQTGGNQPQHF.

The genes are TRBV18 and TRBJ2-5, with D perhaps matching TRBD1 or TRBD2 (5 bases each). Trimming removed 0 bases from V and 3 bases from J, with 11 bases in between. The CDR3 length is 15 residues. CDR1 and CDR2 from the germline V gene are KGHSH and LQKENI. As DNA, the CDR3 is TGTGCCAGCTCACCACCGGTGAGAGGGGAAGAGACCCAGTACTTC. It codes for CASSPPVRGEETQYF.

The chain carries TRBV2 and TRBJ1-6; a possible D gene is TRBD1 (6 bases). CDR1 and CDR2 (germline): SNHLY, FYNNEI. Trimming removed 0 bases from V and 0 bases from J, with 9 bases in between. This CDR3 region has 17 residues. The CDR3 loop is CASSEAGQSSYNSPLHF. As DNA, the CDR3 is TGTGCCAGCAGTGAAGCCGGACAGAGCTCCTATAATTCACCCCTCCACTTT.

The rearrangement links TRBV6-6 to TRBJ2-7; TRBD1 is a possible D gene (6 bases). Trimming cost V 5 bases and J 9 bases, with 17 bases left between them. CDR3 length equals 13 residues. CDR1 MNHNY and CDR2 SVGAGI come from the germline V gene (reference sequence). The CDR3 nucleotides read TGTGCCAGCAGTCGGCAGGGGCCGAACGGGCAGTACTTC. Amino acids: CASSRQGPNGQYF.

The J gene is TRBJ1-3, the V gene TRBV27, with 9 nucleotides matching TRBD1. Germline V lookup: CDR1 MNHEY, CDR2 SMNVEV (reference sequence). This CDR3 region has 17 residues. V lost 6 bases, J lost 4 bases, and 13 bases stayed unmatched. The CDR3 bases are TGTGCCAGCAGCCTCAACAGGGGGCCTCTGTCCGGAAACACCATATATTTT. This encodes CASSLNRGPLSGNTIYF.

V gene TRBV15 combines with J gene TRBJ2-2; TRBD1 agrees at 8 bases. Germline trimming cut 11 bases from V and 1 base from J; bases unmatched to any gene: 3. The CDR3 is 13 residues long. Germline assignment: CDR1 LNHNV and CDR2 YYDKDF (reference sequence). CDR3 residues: CAADRGNTGELFF. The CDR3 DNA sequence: TGTGCCGCAGACAGGGGGAACACCGGGGAGCTGTTTTTT.

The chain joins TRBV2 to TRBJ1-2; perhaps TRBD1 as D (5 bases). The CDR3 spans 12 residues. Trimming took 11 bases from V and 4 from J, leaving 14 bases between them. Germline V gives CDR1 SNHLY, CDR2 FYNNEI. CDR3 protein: CAGQDKVYGYTF. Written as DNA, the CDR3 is TGTGCCGGACAAGACAAGGTCTATGGCTACACCTTC.

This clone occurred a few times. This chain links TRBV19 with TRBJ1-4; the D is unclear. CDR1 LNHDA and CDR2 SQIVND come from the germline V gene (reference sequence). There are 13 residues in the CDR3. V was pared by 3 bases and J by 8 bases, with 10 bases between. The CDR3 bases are TGTGCCAGTAGTATCCAGGCGGCAGAAAAACTGTTTTTT. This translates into CASSIQAAEKLFF.

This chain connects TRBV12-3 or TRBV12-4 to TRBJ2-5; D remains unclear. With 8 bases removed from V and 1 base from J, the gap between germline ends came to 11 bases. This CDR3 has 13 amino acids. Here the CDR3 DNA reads TGTGCCAGCGGGCTAAGGGCCCAAGAGACCCAGTACTTC. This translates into CASGLRAQETQYF.